This TCR beta chain originates from a study of T cells after yellow fever vaccination. They built TCR cDNA with 5'RACE template switching, a step that put in a universal primer site and UMIs. TCRdb processed the 5' RACE reads anew with MiXCR; each CDR3 protein has one entry. The table has 400,000 or so distinct CDR3 sequences, more than 9% seen once. This clonotype was observed a few times. What it binds is unknown. Study-wide results and caveats: Some clonotypes, a small share, were shared between CD4 and CD8 compartments. Most clones from primary vaccination were detected again post-booster (about 96% CD4, 70% to 90% CD8).

Germline CDR1 and CDR2: DFQATT and SNEGSKA (reference sequence). V was trimmed by 3 bases and J by 4 bases, leaving 15 bases between them. The CDR3 runs to 15 residues. The material sequenced was PBMCs, taken on the day of the first yellow fever vaccination. The J gene is TRBJ2-2, the V gene TRBV20-1; D perhaps matches TRBD1 (5 bases). This receptor was obtained from a man between 18 and 29 years old who received the YFV17D yellow fever vaccine. The CDR3 nucleotides are TGCAGTGCTAGCAGGGTTGCTGTTAGCACCGGGGAGCTGTTTTTT. It encodes CSASRVAVSTGELFF.